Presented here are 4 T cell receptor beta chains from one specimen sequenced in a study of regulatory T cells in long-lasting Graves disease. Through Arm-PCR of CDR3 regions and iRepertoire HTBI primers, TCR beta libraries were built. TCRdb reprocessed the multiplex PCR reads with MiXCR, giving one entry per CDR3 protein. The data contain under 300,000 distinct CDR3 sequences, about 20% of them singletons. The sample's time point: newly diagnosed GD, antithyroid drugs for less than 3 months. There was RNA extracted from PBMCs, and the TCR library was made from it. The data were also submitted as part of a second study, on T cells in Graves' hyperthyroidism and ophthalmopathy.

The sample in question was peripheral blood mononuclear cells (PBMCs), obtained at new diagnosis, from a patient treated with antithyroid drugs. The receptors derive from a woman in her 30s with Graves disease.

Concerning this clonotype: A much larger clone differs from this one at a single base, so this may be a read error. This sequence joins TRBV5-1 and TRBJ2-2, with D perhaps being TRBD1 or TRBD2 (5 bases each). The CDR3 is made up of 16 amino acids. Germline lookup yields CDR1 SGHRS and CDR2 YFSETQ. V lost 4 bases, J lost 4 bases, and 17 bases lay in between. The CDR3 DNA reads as TGCGCCAGCAGCAGGACCGCAGGTGGGGGCACCGGGGAGCTGTTTTTT. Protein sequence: CASSRTAGGGTGELFF.

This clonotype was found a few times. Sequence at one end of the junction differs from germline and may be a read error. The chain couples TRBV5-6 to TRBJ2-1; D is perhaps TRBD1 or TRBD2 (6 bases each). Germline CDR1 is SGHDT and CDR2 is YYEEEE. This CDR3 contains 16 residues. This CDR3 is CASILRDWSGGNEQSF. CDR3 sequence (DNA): TGTGCTAGCATTTTAAGGGACTGGAGTGGGGGCAATGAGCAGTCCTTC.

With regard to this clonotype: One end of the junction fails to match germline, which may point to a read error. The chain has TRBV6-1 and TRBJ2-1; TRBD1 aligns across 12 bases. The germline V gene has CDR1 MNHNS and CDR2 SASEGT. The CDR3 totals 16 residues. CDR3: CATSDNPGQGAVEQFF. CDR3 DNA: TGTGCCACCAGTGATAACCCGGGACAGGGGGCTGTTGAGCAGTTCTTC.

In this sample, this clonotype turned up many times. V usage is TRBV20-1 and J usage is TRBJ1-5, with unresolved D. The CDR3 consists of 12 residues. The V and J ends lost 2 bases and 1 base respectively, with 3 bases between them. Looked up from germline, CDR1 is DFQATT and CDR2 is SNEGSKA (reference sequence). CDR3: CSARISNQPQHF. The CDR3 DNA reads TGCAGTGCTAGAATAAGCAATCAGCCCCAGCATTTT.